Listed below are T cell receptor beta chains from one sample, sequenced in a study of blood T cell repertoires in COVID-19. Sequencing was performed with immunoSEQ multiplex PCR; in TCRdb, only in-frame clones are kept and a portion is missing. Of some 220,000 clones listed, 85% are singletons. Sequencing was performed on peripheral blood. The receptors come from a man aged 50 to 59 who had recovered from COVID-19. Both conserved end residues are part of each CDR3. A D gene is named only where the DNA matches it firmly. Only some rows state a clone size, as once, few, many or a class for expanded clones.

j_call v_call d_call clone_size cdr3_aa cdr3_nt
TRBJ2-5 TRBV11-2 NA NA CASSETIARETQYF TGTGCCAGCAGCGAGACTATCGCTCGGGAGACCCAGTACTTC
TRBJ2-5 TRBV7-2 TRBD1 NA CASSSTGFGETQYF TGTGCCAGCAGCTCGACAGGGTTTGGAGAGACCCAGTACTTC
TRBJ2-7 TRBV7-2 TRBD2 NA CASSAGTSGSRQQYF TGTGCCAGCAGCGCCGGGACTAGCGGGAGCCGGCAGCAGTACTTC
TRBJ2-3 TRBV6-5 NA NA CASSPRGTDTQYF TGTGCCAGCAGCCCCAGGGGCACAGATACGCAGTATTTT
TRBJ2-1 TRBV5-1 TRBD2 NA CASSPAGVEQFF TGCGCCAGCAGCCCAGCGGGGGTCGAGCAGTTCTTC
TRBJ1-5 TRBV6-5 NA NA CASSLGGLSNQPQHF TGTGCCAGCAGTTTGGGGGGGTTAAGCAATCAGCCCCAGCATTTT
TRBJ2-3 TRBV18 NA NA CASSPGRPPDTQYF TGTGCCAGCTCACCCGGCAGGCCCCCAGATACGCAGTATTTT
TRBJ1-2 TRBV11-2 TRBD1 NA CASSWGQGDYGYTF TGTGCCAGCAGCTGGGGACAGGGGGACTATGGCTACACCTTC
TRBJ2-1 TRBV14 NA NA CASSQGSGRLDNEQFF TGTGCCAGCAGCCAAGGTTCAGGCCGCCTTGACAATGAGCAGTTCTTC
TRBJ2-7 TRBV6-5 TRBD1 NA CASSFGQAYEQYF TGTGCCAGCAGCTTTGGACAGGCCTACGAGCAGTACTTC
TRBJ2-5 TRBV28 TRBD1 NA CASSLGQQETQYF TGTGCCAGCAGTTTGGGACAGCAAGAGACCCAGTACTTC
TRBJ1-2 TRBV25-1 TRBD1 NA CASSESGTGGRGYTF TGTGCCAGCAGTGAGTCCGGGACAGGGGGCCGTGGCTACACCTTC
TRBJ2-1 TRBV10-2 TRBD1 NA CASSGTGGPEQFF TGCGCCAGCAGTGGGACAGGGGGGCCCGAGCAGTTCTTC
TRBJ2-3 TRBV28 TRBD2 NA CASRTSGSGSDTQYF TGTGCCAGCAGGACTAGCGGGAGTGGGTCAGATACGCAGTATTTT
TRBJ2-3 TRBV15 NA NA CATKGPPSTDTQYF TGTGCCACCAAGGGGCCCCCAAGCACAGATACGCAGTATTTT
TRBJ2-7 TRBV10-3 NA NA CATLQGGSYEQYF TGTGCCACCCTCCAAGGGGGTTCCTACGAGCAGTACTTC
TRBJ2-7 TRBV6-5 TRBD2 NA CASSSLAGLYEQYF TGTGCCAGCAGTTCGTTAGCGGGGCTCTACGAGCAGTACTTC
TRBJ2-7 TRBV19 NA NA CASRSDRPPYEQYF TGTGCCAGTAGATCAGACAGGCCGCCCTACGAGCAGTACTTC
TRBJ1-1 TRBV5-4 TRBD1 few CASSWGDRGKLNTEAFF TGTGCCAGCAGCTGGGGGGACAGGGGAAAACTGAACACTGAAGCTTTCTTT
TRBJ1-5 TRBV30 TRBD1 NA CAWRDRAYSNQPQHF TGTGCCTGGCGGGACAGGGCATATAGCAATCAGCCCCAGCATTTT
TRBJ2-7 TRBV28 NA NA CASRGPEGSYEQYF TGTGCCAGCAGGGGCCCTGAAGGCTCCTACGAGCAGTACTTC
TRBJ1-5 TRBV30 NA NA CAWSTGQSQPQHF TGTGCCTGGTCGACAGGCCAAAGTCAGCCCCAGCATTTT
TRBJ1-6 TRBV6-1 NA many CASSEGAGRSSYNSPLHF TGTGCCAGCAGTGAAGGCGCGGGGAGGAGCTCCTATAATTCACCCCTCCACTTT
TRBJ2-7 TRBV27 TRBD1 NA CASSSAGTGAYEQYF TGTGCCAGCAGTTCGGCCGGGACAGGGGCCTACGAGCAGTACTTC
TRBJ2-1 TRBV28 NA NA CASSFSGARRQFF TGTGCCAGCAGTTTTTCGGGAGCAAGGAGGCAGTTCTTC
TRBJ1-5 TRBV18 NA NA CASSQTTGIAGMAQHF TGTGCCAGCTCACAAACGACAGGTATCGCCGGGATGGCCCAGCATTTT
TRBJ2-4 TRBV5-6 TRBD2 NA CASSPGGLGNIQYF TGTGCCAGCAGCCCCGGGGGGTTGGGGAACATTCAGTACTTC
TRBJ2-3 TRBV5-1 NA NA CASSLQGSFGQDTQYF TGCGCCAGCAGCTTACAGGGTTCGTTTGGACAAGATACGCAGTATTTT
TRBJ1-2 TRBV9 TRBD1 NA CASSPRTGYGYTF TGTGCCAGCAGCCCCCGGACAGGGTATGGCTACACCTTC
TRBJ2-2 TRBV7-6 TRBD2 NA CASSTSGTSGRFTGELFF TGTGCCAGCAGCACCTCCGGGACTAGCGGGAGATTTACCGGGGAGCTGTTTTTT
TRBJ2-7 TRBV5-1 NA few CASSLVVSISEQYF TGCGCCAGCAGCTTGGTAGTGTCTATCTCCGAGCAGTACTTC
TRBJ1-1 TRBV5-6 TRBD1 NA CASSFVDRDLAEAFF TGTGCCAGCAGCTTCGTGGACAGGGATCTCGCTGAAGCTTTCTTT
TRBJ1-2 TRBV19 NA few CASSKVLTASNYGYTF TGTGCCAGTAGTAAGGTGCTGACAGCGTCTAACTATGGCTACACCTTC
TRBJ2-1 TRBV5-1 TRBD1 few CASSLEGAVDEQFF TGCGCCAGCAGCTTGGAGGGGGCAGTCGATGAGCAGTTCTTC
TRBJ2-1 TRBV27 TRBD2 NA CASWRLAGGLKDEQFF TGTGCCAGCTGGCGACTAGCGGGAGGCCTTAAGGATGAGCAGTTCTTC
TRBJ1-1 TRBV30 TRBD1 NA CAWRFGGTANTEAFF TGTGCCTGGAGATTTGGCGGGACAGCGAACACTGAAGCTTTCTTT
TRBJ1-6 TRBV9 TRBD1 few CASSAQGSLNSPLHF TGTGCCAGCAGCGCACAGGGGTCCCTTAATTCACCCCTCCACTTT
TRBJ1-2 TRBV6-5 NA NA CASSYSGGSFYGYTF TGTGCCAGCAGTTACTCGGGGGGAAGTTTCTATGGCTACACCTTC
TRBJ2-7 TRBV6-6 NA NA CASMAGSSYEQYF TGTGCCAGCATGGCGGGGAGCTCCTACGAGCAGTACTTC
TRBJ1-1 TRBV12-3/TRBV12-4 NA NA CASRPPRPGEAFF TGTGCCAGCAGACCCCCTCGGCCGGGTGAAGCTTTCTTT
TRBJ2-5 TRBV28 TRBD2 NA CASSGPSGRVGETQYF TGTGCCAGCAGTGGACCTAGCGGGAGGGTAGGAGAGACCCAGTACTTC
TRBJ1-5 TRBV5-5 NA NA CASSLVPEDNQPQHF TGTGCCAGCAGCTTGGTGCCAGAAGACAATCAGCCCCAGCATTTT
TRBJ1-1 TRBV20-1 NA NA CSASDTGRQNTEAFF TGCAGTGCTAGTGATACGGGGAGGCAGAACACTGAAGCTTTCTTT
TRBJ2-5 TRBV19 TRBD1 NA CASSKQGLQETQYF TGTGCCAGTAGTAAACAGGGGCTCCAAGAGACCCAGTACTTC
TRBJ2-7 TRBV6-5 TRBD1 NA CASSRDSLSYEQYF TGTGCCAGCAGCCGGGACAGCCTCTCCTACGAGCAGTACTTC
TRBJ2-5 TRBV3-1/TRBV3-2 TRBD2 NA CASSQESGGRLGETQYF TGTGCCAGCAGCCAAGAATCAGGCGGGAGGTTAGGGGAGACCCAGTACTTC
TRBJ1-2 TRBV6-5 TRBD1 once CASSPTGDYGYTF TGTGCCAGCAGCCCGACAGGGGACTATGGCTACACCTTC
TRBJ2-6 TRBV2 NA NA CASPKGLSGANVLTF TGTGCCAGCCCTAAGGGGCTCTCTGGGGCCAACGTCCTGACTTTC
TRBJ2-2 TRBV24-1 NA few CATGGGDRGNTGELFF TGTGCCACCGGGGGAGGAGACAGAGGTAACACCGGGGAGCTGTTTTTT
TRBJ1-3 TRBV19 NA NA CASSTTVSSGNTIYF TGTGCCAGTAGTACGACAGTCAGCTCTGGAAACACCATATATTTT
TRBJ1-4 TRBV7-2 TRBD1 NA CASSPGQATNEKLFF TGTGCCAGCAGCCCCGGACAGGCAACTAATGAAAAACTGTTTTTT
TRBJ2-2 TRBV6-6 TRBD2 once CASSPRLAGGLTGELFF TGTGCCAGCAGTCCCCGACTAGCGGGAGGGCTCACCGGGGAGCTGTTTTTT
TRBJ2-7 TRBV2 NA NA CASRGDTSYEQYF TGTGCCAGCAGGGGGGACACATCCTACGAGCAGTACTTC
TRBJ2-5 TRBV9 TRBD1 NA CASSYLTGYQETQYF TGTGCCAGCAGCTATTTGACAGGGTACCAAGAGACCCAGTACTTC
TRBJ1-5 TRBV4-1 NA NA CASSQYGVQQGGQPQHF TGCGCCAGCAGCCAATACGGCGTCCAGCAGGGAGGTCAGCCCCAGCATTTT
TRBJ2-5 TRBV5-4 NA NA CASSSQGPQETQYF TGTGCCAGCAGCTCCCAGGGGCCCCAAGAGACCCAGTACTTC
TRBJ2-5 TRBV29-1 NA NA CSVERVAVGETQYF TGCAGCGTTGAAAGAGTGGCGGTAGGAGAGACCCAGTACTTC
TRBJ1-2 TRBV20-1 NA NA CSASTRYHDAGRYTF TGCAGTGCTAGTACGAGATACCACGATGCGGGACGCTACACCTTC
TRBJ2-5 TRBV5-1 TRBD1 NA CASSTGVSGLEETQYF TGCGCCAGCTCGACAGGGGTTTCGGGATTGGAAGAGACCCAGTACTTC